These T cell receptor beta chains were read from a single sample in a study of cytomegalovirus exposure and HLA in healthy donors. The repertoire was sequenced with immunoSEQ multiplex PCR; TCRdb's copy has only in-frame clones and lacks some. The sample yields 180,000 or so clones, 86% seen once. Sequencing was done on a sample of PBMCs. Source of these receptors: a woman in her 30s in good health and CMV-seronegative. CDR3s include the opening cysteine and the closing phenylalanine or tryptophan. A D gene is named only where the DNA matches it firmly.

>15|TRBJ2-1|TRBV18|-
CASSPPRVSYNEQFF
>13|TRBJ1-6|TRBV6-1|-
CASSEEGNSPLHF
>15|TRBJ2-7|TRBV6-1|-
CASGRTASISYEQYF
>14|TRBJ2-7|TRBV6-1|-
CASYKGDIPHEQYF
>11|TRBJ2-5|TRBV29-1|-
CSVGPGETQYF
>16|TRBJ2-7|TRBV5-6|TRBD2
CASSLVRDYLTYEQYF
>14|TRBJ2-5|TRBV9|-
CASSPLGEIGTQYF
>15|TRBJ2-1|TRBV29-1|-
CSVDTDGDSYNEQFF
>13|TRBJ1-2|TRBV15|-
CATSRARGDGYTF
>15|TRBJ2-7|TRBV2|-
CASSESDRVYYEQYF
>14|TRBJ1-1|TRBV4-2|-
CASSQERSNSEAFF
>15|TRBJ2-1|TRBV9|-
CASSPGGGSYNEQFF
>14|TRBJ1-2|TRBV28|-
CASSLEAPSYGYTF
>16|-|TRBV6-1|-
CASSEAGGYTSYEQYF
>12|TRBJ2-7|TRBV7-6|-
CASSLAGAEQYF
>15|TRBJ1-1|TRBV21-1|-
CASSGQLGSTTEAFF
>16|TRBJ2-3|TRBV28|-
CASSLVFGVGADTQYF
>15|TRBJ1-2|TRBV2|TRBD1
CASRPGTAGLYGYTF
>16|TRBJ2-2|TRBV7-3|TRBD2
CASSSSAGGPSRELFF
>16|TRBJ2-3|TRBV9|TRBD2
CASSVEAGDSTDTQYF
>14|TRBJ2-2|TRBV6-1|-
CASRRDLNTGELFF
>13|TRBJ1-4|TRBV19|-
CASSRNLDSWWIF
>12|TRBJ2-2|TRBV29-1|-
CSVVRVTGELFF
>15|TRBJ1-1|TRBV29-1|-
CSVEALNQGNTEAFF
>17|TRBJ2-7|TRBV7-2|TRBD2
CASSLVSLAGEAYEQYF
>15|TRBJ2-1|TRBV18|TRBD2
CASSPRLAGDVEQFF
>18|TRBJ2-3|TRBV4-1|TRBD2
CASSQLFQRGTSADTQYF
>18|TRBJ1-5|TRBV7-8|TRBD1
CASSLVTGGRISNQPQHF
>17|TRBJ2-3|TRBV9|TRBD1
CASSSGQGAFVGQTQYF
>17|TRBJ2-1|TRBV9|TRBD1
CASSVYGGQGATYEQFF
>19|TRBJ2-1|TRBV6-1|TRBD2
CASSEAKRGGPASYNEQFF
>15|TRBJ2-3|TRBV28|TRBD2
CASSFGGGSTDTQYF
>13|TRBJ1-5|TRBV19|-
CASSMGGNQPQHF
>15|TRBJ1-2|TRBV7-9|TRBD1
CASSPGTGDNYGYTF
>14|TRBJ2-7|TRBV25-1|-
CASRRGGGFYEQYF
>15|TRBJ2-1|TRBV11-2|-
CASSLSLVGNSEQFF
>16|TRBJ2-7|TRBV6-1|TRBD2
CASSEASTSRTAEQYF
>11|TRBJ2-5|TRBV20-1|-
CSAPRGETQYF
>14|TRBJ1-1|TRBV5-1|-
CASSSSGTNTEAFF
>14|TRBJ1-2|TRBV6-6|-
CASSYRTEEGGYTF
>13|TRBJ1-3|TRBV10-3|-
CAISTGSGNTIYF